The next 2 T cell receptor beta chains were all read from a single sample in a study of CD8+CD57+ T cells in acquired aplastic anemia. TCR beta VDJ and CDR3 were profiled, and genomic DNA was the template. TCRdb processed the reads anew with MiXCR; each CDR3 protein has one entry. The data hold about 160,000 distinct CDR3 sequences, with 45% to 50% observed a single time. Only patients with CD8+CD57+ cell expansion on flow cytometry were chosen for sequencing. Sequencing was done on a sample of sorted CD4+, CD8+, or CD8+CD57+ T cells (not recorded which) from PBMCs. These receptors came from a human donor with aplastic anemia.

This clonotype was observed many times. V is TRBV12-3 or TRBV12-4 and J is TRBJ1-1, with TRBD1 matching 7 bases. The junction had 4 bases not matched to a gene; V was cut back by 3 bases and J by 9 bases. The CDR3 sequence is 12 residues long. CDR3 protein: CASSLGQTKAFF. CDR3 bases: TGTGCCAGCAGTTTGGGACAGACTAAAGCTTTCTTT.

This clonotype was picked up many times. The chain combines TRBV6-1 with TRBJ1-6; D may be TRBD1 (6 bases). The ends were cut back, 8 bases at V and 10 bases at J, with 12 bases in the middle. The germline CDR1 and CDR2 sequences are MNHNS and SASEGT. The CDR3 length is 12 residues. DNA for the CDR3: TGTGCCAGCTACACAGGGAACTCACCCCTCCACTTT. Protein: CASYTGNSPLHF.